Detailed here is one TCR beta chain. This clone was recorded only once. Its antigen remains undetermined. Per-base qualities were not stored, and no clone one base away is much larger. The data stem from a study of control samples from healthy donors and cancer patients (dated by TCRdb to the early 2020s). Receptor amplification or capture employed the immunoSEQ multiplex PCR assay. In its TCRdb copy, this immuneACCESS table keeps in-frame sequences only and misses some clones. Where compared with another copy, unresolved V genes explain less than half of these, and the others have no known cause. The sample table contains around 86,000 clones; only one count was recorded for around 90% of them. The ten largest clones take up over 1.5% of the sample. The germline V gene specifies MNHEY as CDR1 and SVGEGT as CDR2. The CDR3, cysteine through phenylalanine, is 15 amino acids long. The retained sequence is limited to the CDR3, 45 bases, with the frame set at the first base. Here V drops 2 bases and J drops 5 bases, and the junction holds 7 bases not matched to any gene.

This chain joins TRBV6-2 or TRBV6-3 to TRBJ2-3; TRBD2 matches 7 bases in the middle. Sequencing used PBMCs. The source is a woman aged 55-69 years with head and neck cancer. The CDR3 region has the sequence CASSYQGGRGDTQYF. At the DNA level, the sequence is TGTGCCAGCAGTTACCAGGGAGGGAGAGGAGATACGCAGTATTTT.